These T cell receptor beta chains were read from a single sample in a study of T cell repertoires in cytomegalovirus infection. MiXCR, applied by TCRdb to the reads, yields one record per CDR3 protein. The sample has about 130,000 distinct CDR3 sequences; over 25% are singletons. These receptors' antigens are unknown. Specimen: CD8+ T cells from cultured PBMCs, collected from culture after CMV antigen stimulation. These receptor sequences come from a human donor in good health (CMV status not recorded). Some clones in this sample may be carry-over from other donors' samples. Each CDR3 is given with its conserved first and last residue. The D gene is left open where the match is weak. Where a row states a size, it is once, few, many or the class of an expanded clone; other rows omit it.

v_call: TRBV25-1; j_call: TRBJ1-6; clone_size: many; d_call: .; cdr3_aa: CASSPDIYNSPLHF; cdr3_nt: TGTGCCAGCAGTCCCGACATTTATAATTCACCCCTCCACTTT
v_call: TRBV2; j_call: TRBJ1-4; clone_size: .; d_call: TRBD1; cdr3_aa: CAGRQGDEKLFF; cdr3_nt: TGTGCCGGCCGACAGGGGGATGAAAAACTGTTTTTT
v_call: TRBV3-1; j_call: TRBJ2-7; clone_size: .; d_call: TRBD2; cdr3_aa: CASSQGPRLAGGGEQYF; cdr3_nt: TGTGCCAGCAGCCAAGGGCCTCGGCTAGCGGGGGGCGGCGAGCAGTACTTC
v_call: TRBV10-3; j_call: TRBJ2-7; clone_size: .; d_call: .; cdr3_aa: CAISRGGGSEQYF; cdr3_nt: TGTGCCATCAGCAGGGGTGGGGGGTCCGAGCAGTACTTC
v_call: TRBV7-8; j_call: TRBJ1-5; clone_size: .; d_call: .; cdr3_aa: CASSLAGAGADQPQHF; cdr3_nt: TGTGCCAGCAGCTTAGCGGGGGCAGGTGCGGATCAGCCCCAGCATTTT
v_call: TRBV24-1; j_call: TRBJ2-7; clone_size: once; d_call: TRBD1; cdr3_aa: CATSDSGTATYEQYF; cdr3_nt: TGTGCCACCAGTGATTCCGGGACAGCCACCTACGAGCAGTACTTC
v_call: TRBV7-2; j_call: TRBJ2-1; clone_size: few; d_call: .; cdr3_aa: CASSFGGQYNEQFF; cdr3_nt: TGTGCCAGCAGCTTTGGGGGGCAATACAATGAGCAGTTCTTC
v_call: TRBV12-3/TRBV12-4; j_call: TRBJ2-1; clone_size: few; d_call: .; cdr3_aa: CASSYEIREQFF; cdr3_nt: TGTGCCAGCAGTTACGAAATCAGGGAGCAGTTCTTC
v_call: TRBV5-1; j_call: TRBJ1-2; clone_size: many; d_call: TRBD1; cdr3_aa: CASSDGTGYYGYTF; cdr3_nt: TGCGCCAGCAGCGACGGGACAGGGTACTATGGCTACACCTTC
v_call: TRBV29-1; j_call: TRBJ1-2; clone_size: .; d_call: .; cdr3_aa: CSVDVHLNNTGYTF; cdr3_nt: TGCAGCGTTGACGTACACTTAAATAATACTGGCTACACCTTC
v_call: TRBV30; j_call: TRBJ2-7; clone_size: .; d_call: TRBD2; cdr3_aa: CAWRPLAGLWYEQYF; cdr3_nt: TGTGCCTGGAGGCCACTAGCGGGACTTTGGTACGAGCAGTACTTC
v_call: TRBV7-6; j_call: TRBJ2-7; clone_size: .; d_call: .; cdr3_aa: CASSLSGLDEQYF; cdr3_nt: TGTGCCAGCAGCTTATCGGGTTTAGACGAGCAGTACTTC
v_call: TRBV7-2; j_call: TRBJ1-3; clone_size: many; d_call: .; cdr3_aa: CASSAAKHLASGNTIYF; cdr3_nt: TGTGCCAGCAGCGCGGCTAAACACTTGGCCTCTGGAAACACCATATATTTT
v_call: TRBV15; j_call: TRBJ2-7; clone_size: .; d_call: TRBD1; cdr3_aa: CATSEGDSSYEQYF; cdr3_nt: TGTGCCACCAGCGAGGGGGACAGCTCCTACGAGCAGTACTTC
v_call: TRBV10-3; j_call: TRBJ1-1; clone_size: .; d_call: .; cdr3_aa: CAIWGGTSYTEAFF; cdr3_nt: TGTGCCATCTGGGGGGGGACATCCTACACTGAAGCTTTCTTT
v_call: TRBV29-1; j_call: TRBJ2-1; clone_size: .; d_call: .; cdr3_aa: CSVEFGEQFF; cdr3_nt: TGCAGCGTTGAATTTGGTGAGCAGTTCTTC
v_call: TRBV7-2; j_call: TRBJ2-7; clone_size: many; d_call: TRBD2; cdr3_aa: CASSPSWTSGVYEQYF; cdr3_nt: TGTGCCAGCAGCCCCTCCTGGACTAGCGGGGTCTACGAGCAGTACTTC
v_call: TRBV4-1; j_call: TRBJ2-2; clone_size: many; d_call: TRBD2; cdr3_aa: CASSQVEAGGPQVGELFF; cdr3_nt: TGCGCCAGCAGCCAAGTCGAAGCGGGGGGGCCTCAGGTCGGGGAGCTGTTTTTT
v_call: TRBV2; j_call: TRBJ2-2; clone_size: .; d_call: .; cdr3_aa: CASSAWTGELFF; cdr3_nt: TGTGCCAGCAGTGCCTGGACCGGGGAGCTGTTTTTT
v_call: TRBV27; j_call: TRBJ2-7; clone_size: few; d_call: .; cdr3_aa: CASSLFSEKYEQYF; cdr3_nt: TGTGCCAGCAGTTTATTCTCTGAAAAATACGAGCAGTACTTC
v_call: TRBV12-3/TRBV12-4; j_call: TRBJ2-1; clone_size: few; d_call: .; cdr3_aa: CASSSWGEEQFF; cdr3_nt: TGTGCCAGCAGTTCATGGGGGGAAGAGCAGTTCTTC
v_call: TRBV28; j_call: TRBJ2-7; clone_size: many; d_call: .; cdr3_aa: CASNRGYGQMDNEQYF; cdr3_nt: TGTGCCAGCAACCGCGGCTACGGACAAATGGACAACGAGCAGTACTTC
v_call: TRBV4-1; j_call: TRBJ2-7; clone_size: .; d_call: TRBD1; cdr3_aa: CASSQIDRGLMSYEQYF; cdr3_nt: TGCGCCAGCAGCCAAATCGACAGGGGCCTCATGTCCTACGAGCAGTACTTC
v_call: TRBV4-1; j_call: TRBJ2-7; clone_size: .; d_call: .; cdr3_aa: CASSPLETAYEQYF; cdr3_nt: TGCGCCAGCAGCCCCCTTGAGACAGCCTACGAGCAGTACTTC
v_call: TRBV25-1; j_call: TRBJ1-5; clone_size: few; d_call: .; cdr3_aa: CASSEWGTHQPQHF; cdr3_nt: TGTGCCAGCAGTGAATGGGGCACACATCAGCCCCAGCATTTT
v_call: TRBV7-9; j_call: TRBJ1-6; clone_size: .; d_call: TRBD1; cdr3_aa: CASSSATGENSPLHF; cdr3_nt: TGTGCCAGCAGCTCGGCGACAGGGGAAAATTCACCCCTCCACTTT
v_call: TRBV11-2; j_call: TRBJ2-7; clone_size: few; d_call: .; cdr3_aa: CASSLDPFGGQIYEQYF; cdr3_nt: TGTGCCAGCAGCTTAGATCCCTTTGGGGGACAAATATACGAGCAGTACTTC
v_call: TRBV20-1; j_call: TRBJ1-2; clone_size: few; d_call: .; cdr3_aa: CSARDLRDSNYGYTF; cdr3_nt: TGCAGTGCTAGAGATCTCAGGGATTCTAACTATGGCTACACCTTC
v_call: TRBV27; j_call: TRBJ1-1; clone_size: .; d_call: .; cdr3_aa: CASSLGQRAFF; cdr3_nt: TGTGCCAGCAGTTTAGGTCAGCGGGCTTTCTTT
v_call: TRBV12-3/TRBV12-4; j_call: TRBJ1-5; clone_size: .; d_call: .; cdr3_aa: CASTPDSWNQPQHF; cdr3_nt: TGTGCCAGCACCCCAGACAGTTGGAATCAGCCCCAGCATTTT
v_call: TRBV28; j_call: TRBJ2-3; clone_size: .; d_call: .; cdr3_aa: CASSLGPLDTQYF; cdr3_nt: TGTGCCAGCAGTTTAGGCCCTCTTGATACGCAGTATTTT
v_call: TRBV4-2; j_call: TRBJ1-6; clone_size: .; d_call: TRBD1; cdr3_aa: CASSQEGQYYNSPLHF; cdr3_nt: TGTGCCAGCAGCCAAGAGGGACAGTACTATAATTCACCCCTCCACTTT